This record concerns one T cell receptor (beta chain) sequence. Its antigen is still unknown. The PCR used 60 Vbeta and 13 Jbeta primers. Assay used: immunoSEQ multiplex PCR; TCRdb lists only in-frame clones, some missing. The profile shows 110,000 or so clones, under 90% of them singletons. The data stem from a study of cytomegalovirus exposure and HLA in healthy donors. Study-wide results and limits: Among TCR sequences, most were rare, though some public TCRs appeared in many donors.

The J segment lost 0 bases and the V segment lost 2 bases, leaving 3 bases of the junction unmatched. This CDR3 is 17 amino acids long. Germline CDR1 MGHRA, CDR2 YSYEKL. Healthy bone marrow donors made up the cohort. Sequences were obtained from PBMCs. The receptor's source is a young woman in good health and CMV-seronegative. The chain couples TRBV4-1 to TRBJ2-3; 12 bases are shared with TRBD2. CDR3 coding DNA: TGCGCCAGCAGCCAATCTGGGACTAGCGGGAGCACAGATACGCAGTATTTT. This gives the protein CASSQSGTSGSTDTQYF.